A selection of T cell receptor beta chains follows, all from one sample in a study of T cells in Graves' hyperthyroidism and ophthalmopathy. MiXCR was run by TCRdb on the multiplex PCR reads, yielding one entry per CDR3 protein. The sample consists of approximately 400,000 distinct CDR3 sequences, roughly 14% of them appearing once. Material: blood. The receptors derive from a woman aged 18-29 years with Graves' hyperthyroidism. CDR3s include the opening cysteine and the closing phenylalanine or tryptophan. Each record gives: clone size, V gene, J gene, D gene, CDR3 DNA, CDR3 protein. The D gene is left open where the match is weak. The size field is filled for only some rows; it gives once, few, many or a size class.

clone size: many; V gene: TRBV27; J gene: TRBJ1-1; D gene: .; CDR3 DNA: TGTGCCAGCAGCCAGAGCTACCAGAGGCGAGCTTTCTTT; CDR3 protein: CASSQSYQRRAFF
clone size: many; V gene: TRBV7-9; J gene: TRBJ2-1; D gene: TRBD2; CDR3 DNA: TGTGCCAGCAGCCTACTCGGGGGGGACAATGAGCAGTTCTTC; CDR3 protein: CASSLLGGDNEQFF
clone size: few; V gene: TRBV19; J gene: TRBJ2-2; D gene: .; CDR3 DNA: TGTGCCAGTAGTATAGCGTGGCTCTCCGGGGAGCTGTTTTTT; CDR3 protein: CASSIAWLSGELFF
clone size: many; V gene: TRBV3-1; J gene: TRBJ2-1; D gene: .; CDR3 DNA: TGTGCCAGCAGCCAAGACGCAGTTCGGCCCTACAATGAGCAGTTCTTC; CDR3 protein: CASSQDAVRPYNEQFF
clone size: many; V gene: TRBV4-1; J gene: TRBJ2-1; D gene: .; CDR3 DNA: TGCGCCAGCAGCCAGCGGGACTATGAGCAGTTCTTC; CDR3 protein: CASSQRDYEQFF
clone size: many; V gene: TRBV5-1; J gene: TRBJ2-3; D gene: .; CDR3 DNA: TGCGCCAGTTCGACCGGGAGTCGCACAGATACGCAGTATTTT; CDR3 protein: CASSTGSRTDTQYF
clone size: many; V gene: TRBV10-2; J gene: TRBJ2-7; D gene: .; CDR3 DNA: TGCGCCAGCAGCGCGCTAGGAAGGGTAAGGTACGAGCAGTACTTC; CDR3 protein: CASSALGRVRYEQYF
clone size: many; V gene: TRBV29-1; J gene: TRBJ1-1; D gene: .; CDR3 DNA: TGCAGCGTAAACAGGGAAACCCTCGACACTGAAGCTTTCTTT; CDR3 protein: CSVNRETLDTEAFF
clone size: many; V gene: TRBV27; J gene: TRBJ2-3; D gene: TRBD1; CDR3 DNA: TGTGCCAGCAGGGGGACAGCCACAGATACGCAGTATTTT; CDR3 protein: CASRGTATDTQYF
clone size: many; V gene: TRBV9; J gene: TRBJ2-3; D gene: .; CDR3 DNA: TGTGCCAGCAGCTTTGGGGGTCGGGACACAGATACGCAGTATTTT; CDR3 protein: CASSFGGRDTDTQYF
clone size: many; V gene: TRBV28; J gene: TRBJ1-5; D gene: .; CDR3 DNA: TGTGCCAGCAGCCTTCTGGCGGGGCAAAATCAGCCCCAGCATTTT; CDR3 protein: CASSLLAGQNQPQHF
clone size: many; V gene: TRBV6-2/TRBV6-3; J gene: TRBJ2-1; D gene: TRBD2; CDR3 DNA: TGTGCCAGCAGGACTAGCGGCGGTAGTGAGCAGTTCTTC; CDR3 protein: CASRTSGGSEQFF
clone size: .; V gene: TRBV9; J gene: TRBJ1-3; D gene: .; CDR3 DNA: TGTGCCAGCAGCCAAGACGGGAGCTCTGGAAACACCATATATTTT; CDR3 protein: CASSQDGSSGNTIYF
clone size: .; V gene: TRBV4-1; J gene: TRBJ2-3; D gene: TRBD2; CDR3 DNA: TGCGCCAGCAGCCAAGAACTAGCGGGGGGGCTCACAGATACGCAGTATTTT; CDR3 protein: CASSQELAGGLTDTQYF
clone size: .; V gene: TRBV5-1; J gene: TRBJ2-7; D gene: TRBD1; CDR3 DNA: TGCGCCAGCAGGAAAACCGAGACAGGGAATGAGCAGTACTTC; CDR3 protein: CASRKTETGNEQYF
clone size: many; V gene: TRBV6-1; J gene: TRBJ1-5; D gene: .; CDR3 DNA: TGTGCCAGCAGGCACCGGAATCACGAACAGCCCCAGCATTTT; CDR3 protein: CASRHRNHEQPQHF
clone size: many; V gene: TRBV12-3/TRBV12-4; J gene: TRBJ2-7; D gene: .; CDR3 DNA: TGTGCCAGCAGTTTGGGGGGCGGTAGGGAGCAGTACTTC; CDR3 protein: CASSLGGGREQYF